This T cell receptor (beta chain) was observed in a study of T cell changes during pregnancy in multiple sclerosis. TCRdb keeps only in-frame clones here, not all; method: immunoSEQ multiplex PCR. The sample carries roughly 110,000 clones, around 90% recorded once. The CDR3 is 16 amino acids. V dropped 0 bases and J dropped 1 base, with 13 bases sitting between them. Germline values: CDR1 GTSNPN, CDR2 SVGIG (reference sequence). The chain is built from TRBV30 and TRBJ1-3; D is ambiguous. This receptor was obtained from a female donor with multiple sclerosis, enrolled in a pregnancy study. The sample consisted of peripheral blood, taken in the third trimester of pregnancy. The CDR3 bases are TGTGCCTGGAGTGTACGCGGTGCGGTTTCTGGAAACACCATATATTTT. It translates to CAWSVRGAVSGNTIYF.